The rows below give T cell receptor beta chains drawn from one sample of a study of human T cells and chemical hapten exposure. A single record per CDR3 protein comes from TCRdb applying MiXCR to the RACE reads. Of over 65,000 distinct CDR3 sequences listed, around 10% are singletons. The source material was whole blood, sampled in connection with sensitization to the hapten diphenylcyclopropenone (DPC). These receptors were collected from a woman aged 50 to 60 with alopecia areata. Some clones in this sample may be carry-over from other donors' samples. Both conserved end residues are part of each CDR3. The D gene is left open where the match is weak. Clone size appears in some rows only: once, few, many, or a class for an expanded clone.

J gene | V gene | D gene | clone size | CDR3 DNA | CDR3 protein
TRBJ2-1 | TRBV28 | TRBD2 | NA | TGTGCCGGGGGACTAGCGGGAAGCTCCTACAATGAGCAGTTCTTC | CAGGLAGSSYNEQFF
TRBJ2-5 | TRBV19 | NA | NA | TGTGCCAGTAGTAATATAGAGACTCGACAAGAGACCCAGTACTTC | CASSNIETRQETQYF
TRBJ1-3 | TRBV6-2/TRBV6-3 | NA | many | TGTGCCAGCAACGGGCTACCTGCTCCACTCTCTGGAAACACCATATATTTT | CASNGLPAPLSGNTIYF
TRBJ1-5 | TRBV7-8 | TRBD1 | once | TGTGCCAACAGGAAAGGTCAGGGGGTCGACCATGCTCAGCCCCAGCATTTT | CANRKGQGVDHAQPQHF
TRBJ1-2 | TRBV24-1 | TRBD1 | many | TGTGCCACCAGTGACTCACATGGATTTCGGGACAGGGTGGGCAGGAACTATGGCTACACCTTC | CATSDSHGFRDRVGRNYGYTF
TRBJ2-3 | TRBV7-2 | TRBD2 | medium-sized | TGTGCCAGCAGCTTGATACTAGCGGGGGGGGATACGCAGTATTTT | CASSLILAGGDTQYF
TRBJ2-4 | TRBV27 | TRBD1 | few | TGTGCCAGCAGTTTCGGCGCCAGACAGGGGGCCGCCAAAAACATTCAGTACTTC | CASSFGARQGAAKNIQYF
TRBJ1-2 | TRBV14 | TRBD1 | many | TGTGCCAGCAGCCAGGCTACAGGGGTGTATGGCTACACCTTC | CASSQATGVYGYTF
TRBJ1-2 | TRBV25-1 | TRBD1 | NA | TGTGCCAGCAGTGAGGTCGACCCAAGACAGGGCCAAACCTTC | CASSEVDPRQGQTF
TRBJ2-2 | TRBV24-1 | NA | few | TGTGCCACCAGTGATGCTACCACCGGGGAGCTGTTTTTT | CATSDATTGELFF
TRBJ2-6 | TRBV20-1 | NA | many | TGCAGTGCTGATGTGAGTTCCATATCTGGGGCCAACGTCCTGACTTTC | CSADVSSISGANVLTF
TRBJ2-2 | TRBV11-2 | NA | few | TGTGCCAGCAGCTTAGAGTCACCGATGAACACCGGGGAGCTGTTTTTT | CASSLESPMNTGELFF
TRBJ2-5 | TRBV20-1 | TRBD2 | NA | TGCAGTGCGCCCCCGGGACTAGCACAAGAGACCCAGTACTTC | CSAPPGLAQETQYF
TRBJ2-5 | TRBV7-9 | TRBD1 | NA | TGTGCCAGCAGCTTGGACAGGGGTAAAGAGACCCAGTACTTC | CASSLDRGKETQYF